One and the same sample provided the 11 T cell receptor beta chains below, sequenced in a study of blood T cell repertoires in COVID-19. Measured with immunoSEQ multiplex PCR; TCRdb has only the in-frame clones, and not every one. The table shows around 200,000 clones, with approximately 80% occurring only once. Sample: peripheral blood. Receptors originate from a human donor in a cohort sampled during active COVID-19.

The V call is TRBV24-1, the J call TRBJ2-1; perhaps TRBD1 as D (6 bases). Germline-derived CDR1 and CDR2 are KGHDR and SFDVKD. The CDR3 is made up of 12 amino acids. Trimming pared 8 bases from V and 5 bases from J, leaving 9 bases between. CDR3: CATKDSNNEQFF. The CDR3 DNA follows: TGTGCCACCAAGGACAGCAACAATGAGCAGTTCTTC.

This chain joins TRBV23-1 and TRBJ1-2; D call uncertain. TRBV23-1 is filed as an ORF, its function uncertain. V lost 5 bases and J 8 bases, leaving 12 bases between the germline ends. The CDR3 has 12 residues. CDR3 sequence reads: CASSWAGLGYTF. Here the CDR3 DNA reads TGCGCCAGCAGTTGGGCGGGCTTGGGCTACACCTTC.

The rearrangement joins TRBV6-5 to TRBJ1-6; possibly TRBD1 for D (5 bases). The germline V gene encodes CDR1 MNHEY and CDR2 SVGAGI. This CDR3 contains 14 residues. V was shortened by 2 bases and J by 7 bases, with 9 bases between the two germline ends. CDR3 residues: CASSYTGRNSPLHF. CDR3 in DNA: TGTGCCAGCAGTTACACAGGCCGGAATTCACCCCTCCACTTT.

The chain recombines TRBV7-6 with TRBJ1-4, with D possibly TRBD1 on 6 matching bases. With 5 bases removed from V and 8 bases from J, the gap between germline ends came to 18 bases. This CDR3 is built from 15 residues. The germline V gene has CDR1 SGHVS and CDR2 FNYEAQ. This CDR3 is CASSREERGWEKLFF. CDR3 nucleotides: TGTGCCAGCAGCCGCGAGGAGAGGGGGTGGGAAAAACTGTTTTTT.

As to this clone: Within the sample, other DNA sequences also encode this same CDR3. The V call is TRBV5-1, the J call TRBJ2-7, with TRBD1 identical over 8 bases. This CDR3 has 14 residues. Germline trimming cut 5 bases from V and 3 bases from J; bases unmatched to any gene: 7. Germline V lookup: CDR1 SGHRS, CDR2 YFSETQ. In DNA form, the CDR3 reads TGCGCCAGCAGTCCGGCCGGACAGGGCTACGAGCAGTACTTC. Amino acid sequence: CASSPAGQGYEQYF.

This chain uses TRBV7-3 with TRBJ1-1; TRBD1 aligns across 7 bases. V shed 2 bases, J shed 1 base, and the junction held 1 base outside the gene matches. Germline CDR1 reads SGHTA; CDR2 reads FQGTGA. This CDR3 spans 14 amino acids. The CDR3 loop is CASSLQGENTEAFF. CDR3 bases: TGTGCCAGCAGCTTACAGGGGGAGAACACTGAAGCTTTCTTT.

The chain recombines TRBV6-1 with TRBJ1-6; D not resolved. CDR1 and CDR2 from the germline V gene are MNHNS and SASEGT. The CDR3 contains 12 residues. Trimming stripped 0 bases from V and 12 bases from J, with 6 bases between. The CDR3 sequence is CASSEASGPLHF. The CDR3, as DNA: TGTGCCAGCAGTGAAGCGTCAGGACCCCTCCACTTT.

Concerning this clone: Other DNA sequences in the same sample also yield this CDR3. The gene calls are TRBV7-3 and TRBJ1-1; tentative D call: TRBD1 (5 bases). CDR1 and CDR2 from the germline V gene are SGHTA and FQGTGA. V was shortened by 2 bases and J by 1 base, with 5 bases between the two germline ends. The CDR3 length is 13 residues. In DNA form, the CDR3 reads TGTGCCAGCAGCTTAGACAGGAACACTGAAGCTTTCTTT. This codes for CASSLDRNTEAFF.

The chain is built from TRBV2 and TRBJ2-2; TRBD2 matches at 11 bases. This CDR3 has 15 residues. After removal of 5 bases from V and 3 bases from J, the junction contained 2 bases not matched to a gene. Germline V CDR1 and CDR2: SNHLY, FYNNEI. The CDR3 loop reads CASSLAGGHTGELFF. Here the CDR3 DNA reads TGTGCCAGCAGTCTAGCGGGGGGTCACACCGGGGAGCTGTTTTTT.

This clone was seen only a few times. The V call is TRBV7-9, the J call TRBJ2-7, with D possibly being TRBD2 (6 bases). The CDR3 has 13 amino acids. V was pared by 3 bases and J by 2 bases, with 8 bases between. The germline CDR1 and CDR2 sequences are SEHNR and FQNEAQ (reference sequence). CDR3 in amino acids: CASSLRGPYEQYF. The CDR3 coding sequence is TGTGCCAGCAGCTTGCGGGGTCCCTACGAGCAGTACTTC.

This clone was found a few times. The chain recombines TRBV28 with TRBJ2-7; 9 bases are shared with TRBD2. This CDR3 region has 16 residues. Trimming took 3 bases from V and 1 from J; bases not matched to a gene: 7. Germline V gives CDR1 MDHEN, CDR2 SYDVKM. For the CDR3, the DNA is TGTGCCAGCAGTTTTTCGCTAGCGGGGCTATCCTACGAGCAGTACTTC. Protein sequence: CASSFSLAGLSYEQYF.